The 19 T cell receptor beta chains below all came from one sample that was sequenced in a study of blood T cell repertoires in COVID-19. The assay was immunoSEQ multiplex PCR, and TCRdb's table has in-frame clones only and misses some. This sample has 210,000 or so clones, with around 80% found just once. The sample consisted of peripheral blood. The source is a woman aged 80 or over with COVID-19, enrolled during active disease.

Here the CDR3 reads CASSPGLVNSGNTIYF. For the CDR3, the DNA is TGTGCCAGCTCACCGGGACTCGTGAACTCTGGAAACACCATATATTTT. The chain is built from TRBV18 and TRBJ1-3, with D possibly matching TRBD1 (5 bases). The CDR3 contains 16 residues. Germline assignment: CDR1 KGHSH and CDR2 LQKENI. V lost 3 bases and J lost 0, with 12 bases in between.

This sequence joins TRBV28 and TRBJ1-1, with D unclear. Trimming pared 10 bases from V and 0 bases from J, leaving 6 bases between. The germline V gene has CDR1 MDHEN and CDR2 SYDVKM. The CDR3 is 11 amino acids. The CDR3 reads CATVMNTEAFF. In DNA, the CDR3 is TGTGCCACCGTAATGAACACTGAAGCTTTCTTT.

This clone was seen a handful of times. The V and J genes are TRBV6-5 and TRBJ1-3; possible D gene TRBD1, 6 bases. This CDR3 is built from 15 residues. The germline CDR1 and CDR2 sequences are MNHEY and SVGAGI. V lost 6 bases and J lost 0, with 12 bases in between. CDR3 nucleotides: TGTGCCAGCAGCGCAGGACAGTTCTCTGGAAACACCATATATTTT. This sequence encodes CASSAGQFSGNTIYF.

This chain links TRBV28 with TRBJ1-2; D possibly corresponds to TRBD1 (5 bases). This CDR3 has 11 amino acids. V lost 3 bases and J 7 bases, leaving 6 bases between the germline ends. The germline gives CDR1 MDHEN, CDR2 SYDVKM. As DNA, the CDR3 is TGTGCCAGCAGTTTGGGGCCTGGCTACACCTTC. Translation: CASSLGPGYTF.

This clone appeared a few times. This chain joins TRBV14 and TRBJ2-7; weak D call: TRBD1 (6 bases). Germline CDR1 is SGHDN and CDR2 is FVKESK. V dropped 5 bases and J dropped 4 bases, with 6 bases sitting between them. This CDR3 comprises 11 residues. The CDR3 coding sequence is TGTGCCAGCAGCAGGGGGTACGAGCAGTACTTC. This sequence encodes CASSRGYEQYF.

The J gene is TRBJ2-5, the V gene TRBV5-4; TRBD2 matches 8 bases. The V segment lost 9 bases and the J segment 4 bases; nucleotides outside the gene matches: 2. Per germline, CDR1 SGHNT and CDR2 YYREEE (reference sequence). The CDR3 contains 11 residues. CDR3 nucleotide sequence: TGTGCCATCGGGGGGGCAGAGACCCAGTACTTC. It specifies CAIGGAETQYF.

The V call is TRBV28, the J call TRBJ2-2; TRBD2 aligns across 8 bases. The V gene's germline CDR1 is MDHEN and CDR2 SYDVKM. Trimming at V came to 11 bases and at J to 2 bases, leaving 7 bases not matched to a gene. The CDR3 contains 14 residues. CDR3 region: CAGGGTPNTGELFF. As DNA, the CDR3 is TGTGCCGGCGGGGGGACACCTAACACCGGGGAGCTGTTTTTT. Full variable domain (rest looked up from reference TRBV28 and TRBJ2-2): DVKVTQSSRYLVKRTGEKVFLECVQDMDHENMFWYRQDPGLGLRLIYFSYDVKMKEKGDIPEGYSVSREKKERFSLILESASTNQTSMYLCAGGGTPNTGELFFGEGSRLTVL.

The V call is TRBV29-1, the J call TRBJ2-5; 8 positions match TRBD2. Germline V gene data show CDR1 as SQVTM and CDR2 as ANQGSEA. The CDR3 length is 14 residues. Germline trimming cut 4 bases from V and 1 base from J; bases unmatched to any gene: 5. For the CDR3, the DNA is TGCAGCGTTGCAGCGGGAGCTGGCCAAGAGACCCAGTACTTC. Protein product: CSVAAGAGQETQYF. Combining the CDR3 with reference TRBV29-1 and TRBJ2-5 gives the whole variable domain SAVISQKPSRDICQRGTSLTIQCQVDSQVTMMFWYRQQPGQSLTLIATANQGSEATYESGFVIDKFPISRPNLTFSTLTVSNMSPEDSSIYLCSVAAGAGQETQYFGPGTRLLVL.

The rearrangement uses TRBV6-5 and TRBJ2-3; no definite D call. CDR3 size: 13 residues. V lost 8 bases, J lost 4 bases, and 13 bases lay in between. Germline CDR1 MNHEY, CDR2 SVGAGI. The CDR3 sequence: CASGDSIPDTQYF. CDR3 DNA: TGTGCCAGCGGAGACTCGATTCCAGATACGCAGTATTTT.

The chain is built from TRBV27 and TRBJ1-3, with 9 bases lining up with TRBD1. V lost 4 bases and J lost 4; bases outside the gene matches: 5. The germline V gene encodes CDR1 MNHEY and CDR2 SMNVEV (reference sequence). CDR3 length: 15 residues. The CDR3 nucleotides read TGTGCCAGCAGTTCAACAGGGGGCCCCGGAAACACCATATATTTT. Protein sequence: CASSSTGGPGNTIYF.

The chain has TRBV5-5 and TRBJ2-1, with TRBD1 matching over 9 bases. The trim removed 5 bases at V and 3 bases at J, leaving 6 bases unmatched. The CDR3 sequence is 15 residues long. Germline lookup yields CDR1 SGHKS and CDR2 YYEKEE (reference sequence). DNA for the CDR3: TGTGCCAGCAGTCTGCGGGGACAGGGCTACAATGAGCAGTTCTTC. As protein: CASSLRGQGYNEQFF.

The chain has TRBV7-3 and TRBJ2-3; D unclear. Germline V CDR1 and CDR2: SGHTA, FQGTGA. The V end lost 4 bases, the J end lost 6 bases, and 11 bases lay between the germline ends. The CDR3 sequence is 13 residues long. The CDR3 region is CASSSSSRDTQYF. The CDR3 nucleotides are TGTGCCAGCAGCTCATCTTCCCGGGATACGCAGTATTTT.

The CDR3 DNA is TGTGCCAGCAGCTCCTCCTCAGATACGCAGTATTTT. The encoded protein is CASSSSSDTQYF. This chain connects TRBV5-4 to TRBJ2-3; D ambiguous. The CDR3 covers 12 residues. The V gene lost 3 bases and the J gene lost 4 bases, with 6 bases spanning the gap. CDR1 and CDR2 (germline): SGHNT, YYREEE (reference sequence).

V gene TRBV18 combines with J gene TRBJ1-4; D uncertain. Trimming removed 6 bases at V and 8 bases at J, with 13 bases between. CDR3 length: 13 amino acids. From germline, CDR1 is KGHSH and CDR2 LQKENI. CDR3 protein: CASSPYPREKLFF. For the CDR3, the DNA is TGTGCCAGCTCTCCTTATCCTAGGGAAAAACTGTTTTTT.

This clone has a handful of counts. The same CDR3 also results from other DNA sequences found in this sample. The rearrangement uses TRBV19 and TRBJ2-5; D is unresolved. V dropped 6 bases and J dropped 2 bases, with 7 bases sitting between them. The germline CDR1 and CDR2 sequences are LNHDA and SQIVND (reference sequence). This CDR3 is built from 12 residues. The CDR3 reads CASSRGQETQYF. The CDR3 nucleotides are TGTGCCAGTAGCAGAGGACAAGAGACCCAGTACTTC.

This clone has a single count. The gene calls are TRBV6-5 and TRBJ2-4; D might be TRBD1 (6 bases). CDR1 is MNHEY, CDR2 SVGAGI, per germline. The CDR3 has 15 residues. Trimming shortened V by 6 bases and J by 0 bases, and 12 bases separated the two germline ends. The CDR3 DNA follows: TGTGCCAGCAGGCTCGGGACACTAGCCAAAAACATTCAGTACTTC. Its translation is CASRLGTLAKNIQYF.

V is TRBV11-2 and J is TRBJ1-4; TRBD1 aligns across 7 bases. The CDR3 extends over 15 amino acids. J lost 10 bases, V lost 5 bases, and 13 bases had no gene match. Germline V gene sequence: CDR1 SGHAT, CDR2 FQNNGV. The CDR3 region has the DNA TGTGCCAGCAGCGGTGCCGGGACAGAATACGGAAAACTGTTTTTT. Translated: CASSGAGTEYGKLFF.

A single count supports this clone. The V and J genes are TRBV12-5 and TRBJ2-5; a weak D match, TRBD1 (5 bases). V dropped 5 bases and J dropped 4 bases, with 11 bases sitting between them. This CDR3 has 13 residues. CDR1 LGHNT and CDR2 FRNRAP come from the germline V gene. CDR3 sequence reads: CASGQDTSETQYF. CDR3 in DNA: TGTGCTAGTGGTCAGGACACCTCAGAGACCCAGTACTTC.

CDR3 sequence: CASSPGLQNTGELFF. For the CDR3, the DNA is TGTGCCAGCAGCCCAGGGTTACAGAACACCGGGGAGCTGTTTTTT. The gene calls are TRBV7-3 and TRBJ2-2, with D maybe TRBD1 (5 bases). Germline values: CDR1 SGHTA, CDR2 FQGTGA. This CDR3 is built from 15 residues. V was pared by 5 bases and J by 1 base, with 11 bases between. The full variable domain, its missing parts supplied by reference TRBV7-3 and TRBJ2-2, is GAGVSQTPSNKVTEKGKYVELRCDPISGHTALYWYRQSLGQGPEFLIYFQGTGAADDSGLPNDRFFAVRPEGSVSTLKIQRTERGDSAVYLCASSPGLQNTGELFFGEGSRLTVL.